These 27 T cell receptor beta chains originate from one sample sequenced in a study of blood T cell repertoires in COVID-19 (dated by TCRdb to the early 2020s). Receptors were amplified or captured by the immunoSEQ multiplex PCR assay. Drawn from immuneACCESS, this table holds only the in-frame rearrangements with V and J called that TCRdb kept. Clones are partly lost; checked studies trace under half to an unresolved V gene and leave the rest unexplained. This sample holds 300,000 or so clones; roughly 88% were observed only once. Less than 3.5% of the sample is taken by the ten largest. What was sequenced was peripheral blood. The receptors originated from a young woman with COVID-19, enrolled during active disease.

This chain uses TRBV6-4 with TRBJ1-2; 10 nucleotides agree with TRBD1. The germline V gene encodes CDR1 MRHNA and CDR2 SNTAGT. The CDR3 contains 15 residues. V gave up 2 bases and J gave up 6 bases; unmatched junction bases: 6. DNA for the CDR3: TGTGCCAGCAGTGACCGAACCGGGACAGGGGATGGCTACACCTTC. Amino acid sequence: CASSDRTGTGDGYTF.

The gene calls are TRBV13 and TRBJ1-2; TRBD1 matches at 12 bases. Germline CDR1 and CDR2: PRHDT and FYEKMQ (reference sequence). Trimming at V came to 3 bases and at J to 6 bases, leaving 5 bases not matched to a gene. The CDR3 is made up of 15 amino acids. CDR3 in DNA: TGTGCCAGCAGCTTGGGACAGGGGGCGTTCGATGGCTACACCTTC. Translating it yields CASSLGQGAFDGYTF. The variable domain in full, with the rest retrieved from reference TRBV13 and TRBJ1-2, is AAGVIQSPRHLIKEKRETATLKCYPIPRHDTVYWYQQGPGQDPQFLISFYEKMQSDKGSIPDRFSAQQFSDYHSELNMSSLELGDSALYFCASSLGQGAFDGYTFGSGTRLTVV.

This chain connects TRBV19 to TRBJ1-4, with 12 bases lining up with TRBD1. V was clipped by 3 bases and J by 9 bases; unmatched bases: 2. Germline V gene lookup returns CDR1 LNHDA and CDR2 SQIVND (reference sequence). This CDR3 region has 14 residues. Here the CDR3 reads CASSIGTGGQKLFF. The CDR3 DNA reads as TGTGCCAGTAGTATCGGGACAGGGGGCCAAAAACTGTTTTTT.

The chain is built from TRBV2 and TRBJ2-1, with no clear D. Germline lookup yields CDR1 SNHLY and CDR2 FYNNEI. CDR3 size: 11 residues. V lost 7 bases to trimming and J lost 5 bases, with 6 bases between them. CDR3 DNA: TGTGCCAGCACCCCAAACAATGAGCAGTTCTTC. Amino acids: CASTPNNEQFF.

V gene TRBV5-6 combines with J gene TRBJ2-5; D not resolved. Trimming took 4 bases from V and 3 from J, leaving 7 bases between them. This CDR3 is 12 amino acids long. In germline, CDR1 is SGHDT, CDR2 YYEEEE. The CDR3: CASSRTEETQYF. The CDR3 nucleotides are TGTGCCAGCAGCCGAACAGAAGAGACCCAGTACTTC. Looking up the rest from reference TRBV5-6 and TRBJ2-5 gives the full variable domain: DAGVTQSPTHLIKTRGQQVTLRCSPKSGHDTVSWYQQALGQGPQFIFQYYEEEERQRGNFPDRFSGHQFPNYSSELNVNALLLGDSALYLCASSRTEETQYFGPGTRLLVL.

This chain uses TRBV7-2 with TRBJ1-1; D may be TRBD1 (5 bases). The germline V and J ends were trimmed by 1 base and 8 bases, with 5 bases remaining between them. CDR3 length equals 11 residues. Germline CDR1 is SGHTA and CDR2 is FQGNSA. The CDR3 region is CASSLEGEAFF. The CDR3 DNA reads as TGTGCCAGCAGCTTAGAGGGGGAAGCTTTCTTT.

The chain carries TRBV3-1 (or the pseudogene TRBV3-2) and TRBJ1-2; D may be TRBD1 (5 bases). The CDR3 runs 15 residues. Germline V gene data show CDR1 as LGHDT and CDR2 as YNNKEL (reference sequence). The V gene lost 2 bases and the J gene lost 3 bases, with 13 bases spanning the gap. The CDR3 protein is CASSQIRGLDYGYTF. The CDR3 bases are TGTGCCAGCAGCCAAATAAGGGGCCTGGACTATGGCTACACCTTC.

This chain links TRBV11-2 with TRBJ2-1; 8 positions match TRBD2. Germline V gives CDR1 SGHAT, CDR2 FQNNGV. V gave up 3 bases and J gave up 8 bases; unmatched junction bases: 15. This CDR3 spans 17 amino acids. Here the CDR3 DNA reads TGTGCCAGCAGCTTCCGACCTCAAATCGCTAGCGGGCATGAGCAGTTCTTC. Residues: CASSFRPQIASGHEQFF.

The chain joins TRBV3-1 (or the pseudogene TRBV3-2) to TRBJ1-4; D not certain. Trimming shortened V by 2 bases and J by 6 bases, and 7 bases separated the two germline ends. The CDR3 has 13 amino acids. Germline CDR1 is LGHDT and CDR2 is YNNKEL (reference sequence). CDR3 protein: CASSQSGYEKLFF. The DNA for the CDR3 is TGTGCCAGCAGCCAATCGGGTTATGAAAAACTGTTTTTT.

This chain uses TRBV6-1 with TRBJ1-2; D may be TRBD1 (5 bases). The CDR3 loop spans 11 amino acids. The ends were cut back, 3 bases at V and 6 bases at J, with 5 bases in the middle. Per the germline V gene, CDR1 is MNHNS and CDR2 is SASEGT. The CDR3 region is CASSDRDGYTF. The CDR3 DNA sequence: TGTGCCAGCAGTGACAGGGATGGCTACACCTTC.

The chain employs TRBV7-9 and TRBJ1-1, with no clear D. This CDR3 contains 14 residues. CDR1 and CDR2 (germline): SEHNR, FQNEAQ (reference sequence). Between the trimmed V and J ends, which lost 1 base and 3 bases, there was a span of 9 bases. CDR3 coding DNA: TGTGCCAGCAGCTTAGTAAGAACAGACACTGAAGCTTTCTTT. The encoded protein is CASSLVRTDTEAFF.

The chain uses TRBV18 and TRBJ1-2; 9 bases are a match to TRBD1. V trimming: 0 bases; J trimming: 4 bases; junction bases outside the gene matches: 6. The CDR3 contains 16 residues. Germline V gene data show CDR1 as KGHSH and CDR2 as LQKENI. The CDR3: CASSPPAGQGVYGYTF. CDR3 bases: TGTGCCAGCTCACCACCGGCGGGACAGGGAGTCTATGGCTACACCTTC.

Concerning this clone: Other DNA sequences in the same sample also yield this CDR3. The chain has TRBV9 and TRBJ1-2, with D unclear. V was clipped by 0 bases and J by 6 bases, with 6 bases between them. Germline V gene sequence: CDR1 SGDLS, CDR2 YYNGEE. The CDR3 is made up of 12 amino acids. The CDR3 region is CASSVVSDGYTF. DNA for the CDR3: TGTGCCAGCAGCGTAGTGTCAGATGGCTACACCTTC.

V gene TRBV5-5 combines with J gene TRBJ1-6, with no clear D. CDR1 SGHKS and CDR2 YYEKEE come from the germline V gene (reference sequence). This CDR3 spans 16 amino acids. V lost 4 bases and J lost 0, with 11 bases in between. The CDR3 loop reads CASSLGRSSYNSPLHF. The DNA for the CDR3 is TGTGCCAGCAGCCTCGGCCGGAGCTCCTATAATTCACCCCTCCACTTT. Full variable domain (remainder filled in from reference TRBV5-5 and TRBJ1-6): DAGVTQSPTHLIKTRGQQVTLRCSPISGHKSVSWYQQVLGQGPQFIFQYYEKEERGRGNFPDRFSARQFPNYSSELNVNALLLGDSALYLCASSLGRSSYNSPLHFGNGTRLTVT.

The rearrangement joins TRBV7-9 to TRBJ2-2; no clear D. CDR1 and CDR2 (germline): SEHNR, FQNEAQ (reference sequence). Trimming cost V 3 bases and J 1 base, with 6 bases left between them. This CDR3 has 14 residues. The CDR3, as DNA: TGTGCCAGCAGCTTCCGCGGGAACACCGGGGAGCTGTTTTTT. Translated: CASSFRGNTGELFF.

V is TRBV13 and J is TRBJ1-1; D is uncertain. The CDR3 is 13 residues long. The ends were cut back, 7 bases at V and 0 bases at J, with 9 bases in the middle. The V gene's germline CDR1 is PRHDT and CDR2 FYEKMQ (reference sequence). CDR3 region: CASTVQLNTEAFF. For the CDR3, the DNA is TGTGCCAGCACCGTCCAGTTGAACACTGAAGCTTTCTTT.

The CDR3 nucleotides read TGTGCCAGCAGCTCAGGGTATGGCTACACCTTC. Residues: CASSSGYGYTF. The chain is built from TRBV6-5 and TRBJ1-2, with D possibly being TRBD1 (5 bases). The CDR3 runs to 11 residues. Per germline, CDR1 MNHEY and CDR2 SVGAGI. V lost 6 bases and J 5 bases, leaving 7 bases between the germline ends.

The V gene is TRBV2, the J gene TRBJ1-2, with TRBD1 identical over 8 bases. The CDR3 has 13 residues. The junction had 5 bases not matched to a gene; V was cut back by 5 bases and J by 6 bases. CDR1 is SNHLY and CDR2 is FYNNEI in the germline V gene. In DNA form, the CDR3 reads TGTGCCAGCAGTCCGGACAGGGACGATGGCTACACCTTC. This translates into CASSPDRDDGYTF.

This sequence joins TRBV11-3 and TRBJ2-1, with a tentative D call TRBD2 (5 bases). V dropped 6 bases and J dropped 3 bases, with 6 bases sitting between them. The germline V gene encodes CDR1 SGHNT and CDR2 YENEEA. The CDR3 is 12 amino acids. Here the CDR3 DNA reads TGTGCCAGCAGTCGGGGCTACAATGAGCAGTTCTTC. Protein sequence: CASSRGYNEQFF.

This rearrangement joins TRBV5-6 to TRBJ2-3; TRBD1 matches at 9 bases. After removal of 0 bases from V and 3 bases from J, the junction contained 2 bases not matched to a gene. This CDR3 region has 15 residues. Germline CDR1 and CDR2: SGHDT and YYEEEE. For the CDR3, the DNA is TGTGCCAGCAGCTTGGGGACAGGGGTGACAGATACGCAGTATTTT. It yields the protein CASSLGTGVTDTQYF.

CDR3 nucleotides: TGTGCCAGTAAGACGGGGGTTGGCGGGGATGAGCAGTTCTTC. As protein: CASKTGVGGDEQFF. The chain is built from TRBV6-5 and TRBJ2-1, with a tentative D call TRBD2 (6 bases). Germline loops: CDR1 MNHEY, CDR2 SVGAGI. Trimming stripped 9 bases from V and 8 bases from J, with 20 bases between. The CDR3 length is 14 residues.

This clone has just a few counts. The genes are TRBV4-1 and TRBJ2-1; TRBD2 agrees at 9 bases. V shed 0 bases, J shed 7 bases, and the junction held 10 bases outside the gene matches. CDR1 and CDR2 from the germline V gene are MGHRA and YSYEKL. There are 17 residues in the CDR3. The CDR3 is CASSQEATAGGQNEQFF. CDR3 coding DNA: TGCGCCAGCAGCCAAGAAGCCACAGCGGGAGGCCAAAATGAGCAGTTCTTC.

The chain has TRBV7-9 and TRBJ1-4; TRBD1 matches at 9 bases. The CDR3 extends over 17 amino acids. Germline V gene lookup returns CDR1 SEHNR and CDR2 FQNEAQ (reference sequence). Unmatched junction bases numbered 19, after V lost 5 bases and J lost 12 bases. CDR3 sequence reads: CASSHRTWDRVSPELFF. Here the CDR3 DNA reads TGTGCCAGCAGCCATCGAACCTGGGACAGGGTGTCGCCTGAACTGTTTTTT.

J is TRBJ1-2 and V is TRBV7-2; a weak D match, TRBD1 (5 bases). The CDR3 is made up of 17 amino acids. V gave up 5 bases and J gave up 0 bases, with 19 bases separating them. Germline V gene data show CDR1 as SGHTA and CDR2 as FQGNSA. This CDR3 reads CASSPLGLQGANYGYTF. The CDR3 bases are TGTGCCAGCAGCCCGCTGGGCCTCCAGGGTGCTAACTATGGCTACACCTTC.

V is TRBV6-5 and J is TRBJ1-6; D gene uncertain. V was pared by 9 bases and J by 7 bases, with 13 bases between. Germline V gives CDR1 MNHEY, CDR2 SVGAGI. This CDR3 has 13 amino acids. This chain's CDR3 is CARREGANSPLHF. CDR3 bases: TGTGCCAGGAGAGAGGGAGCAAATTCACCCCTCCACTTT.

The V gene is TRBV7-8, the J gene TRBJ2-1, with TRBD2 matching 7 bases. The germline V gene encodes CDR1 SGHVS and CDR2 FQNEAQ. After removal of 1 base from V and 7 bases from J, the junction contained 10 bases not matched to a gene. The CDR3 loop spans 16 amino acids. CDR3 protein: CASSLVVAGDVNEQFF. For the CDR3, the DNA is TGTGCCAGCAGCTTAGTTGTGGCGGGAGATGTAAATGAGCAGTTCTTC.

The chain recombines TRBV6-6 with TRBJ1-5; D is possibly TRBD1 (6 bases). CDR3 length: 13 residues. Germline CDR1 is MNHNY and CDR2 is SVGAGI (reference sequence). The germline V and J ends were trimmed by 5 bases and 7 bases, with 12 bases remaining between them. This CDR3 reads CASSKQGTQPQHF. The CDR3 bases are TGTGCCAGCAGTAAACAGGGAACCCAGCCCCAGCATTTT.